The clone carrying this T cell receptor beta chain was found a few times. Its specificity is unknown. These data come from a study of blood T cells in healthy people across ages. About 10 milliliters was the volume of peripheral blood drawn from each donor. Each sample yielded at least 5.5 micrograms of PBMC total RNA. Findings and limits, study-wide: Donor CMV infection status was unknown, possibly confounding age-related changes in expanded clonotypes.

The V end was cut by 5 bases, the J end by 3 bases, with 10 bases between. CDR3 size: 14 residues. The second PCR ran roughly 7 to 12 cycles with a sample-barcoded 5' primer and J-beta primers. TCRdb processed the 5' RACE reads anew with MiXCR; each CDR3 protein has one entry. The repertoire includes approximately 600,000 distinct CDR3 sequences, 45% to 65% of them detected once, and over 30% sits in the top ten. This sequence originates from a man aged 55 to 70 in good health. The material sequenced was blood. The V call is TRBV12-3 or TRBV12-4, the J call TRBJ2-2; tentatively, D is TRBD2 (5 bases). The CDR3 reads CASSATRDTGELFF. The CDR3 DNA reads as TGTGCCAGCAGTGCGACGAGGGACACCGGGGAGCTGTTTTTT.